This TCR beta chain was captured by sequencing in a study of T-cell memory formation after mild COVID-19. Study-wide background: There were largely donor-specific TCR clusters.

This clonotype was counted between two and nine times. The antigen is undetermined. Findings of the study overall: Cross-reactive memory appears to have joined, as suggested by some responding clones showing up in pre-infection memory. Proof of SARS-CoV-2 specificity was absent for the second-wave clones that crested on day 37.

Constant-segment-primed 5'RACE gave TCR alpha and TCR beta cDNA libraries with sample barcodes and UMIs. TCRdb itself ran the 5' RACE reads through MiXCR, one entry per CDR3 protein. The sample yields more than 150,000 distinct CDR3 sequences, approximately 17% seen once. Input material: PBMCs or a T cell subset sorted from them (not recorded which). The sequence derives from a man aged 18 to 35 who had mild COVID-19 (a few samples of this study predate the infection). Cell type and time point are not known.

The CDR3 reads CSARQGAGGPQHF. For the CDR3, the DNA is TGCAGTGCGCGACAGGGGGCGGGTGGGCCCCAGCATTTT. The genes are TRBV20-1 and TRBJ1-5; TRBD1 matches 10 bases. CDR1 and CDR2 (germline): DFQATT, SNEGSKA (reference sequence). V shed 6 bases and J 9 bases; nucleotides not matched to a gene: 8. The CDR3 spans 13 residues.